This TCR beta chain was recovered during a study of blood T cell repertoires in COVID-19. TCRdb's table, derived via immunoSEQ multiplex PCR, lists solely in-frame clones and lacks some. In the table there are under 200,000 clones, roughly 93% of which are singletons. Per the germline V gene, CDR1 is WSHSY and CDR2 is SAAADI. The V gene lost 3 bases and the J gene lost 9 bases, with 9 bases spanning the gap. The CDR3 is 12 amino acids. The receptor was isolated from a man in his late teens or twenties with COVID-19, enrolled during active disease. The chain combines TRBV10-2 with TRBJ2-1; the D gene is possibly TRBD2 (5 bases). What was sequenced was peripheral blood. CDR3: CASSELRVEQFF. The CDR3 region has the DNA TGCGCCAGCAGTGAATTGAGGGTTGAGCAGTTCTTC.